The rows below give T cell receptor beta chains drawn from one sample of a study of CD8 T cells in Susac syndrome. Each CDR3 protein is one row after TCRdb ran MiXCR on the immunoSEQ multiplex PCR reads. The sample lists a few thousand distinct CDR3 sequences, under 75% occurring once. The sample consisted of CD8+ TEMRA cells from PBMCs. The receptors come from a human donor with Susac syndrome. The CDR3 runs from the conserved cysteine through the conserved F or W. The D gene is left open where the match is weak. Clone size, where shown, is once, few, many, or a class for clones that have expanded.

v_gene,d_gene,j_gene,abundance,CDR3aa,CDR3nt
TRBV29-1,.,TRBJ1-1,.,CSVGLGPDTEAFF,TGCAGCGTAGGGCTTGGCCCCGACACTGAAGCTTTCTTT
TRBV3-1,TRBD1,TRBJ2-4,.,CAPRGSSDF,TGTGCCCCCAGGGGGTCCTCAGACTTC
TRBV5-1,.,TRBJ2-5,few,CASSFWGGHRLPQETQYF,TGCGCCAGCAGCTTTTGGGGGGGACACCGACTCCCACAAGAGACCCAGTACTTC
TRBV24-1,.,TRBJ2-1,large,CATSDSDRWKQFF,TGTGCCACCAGTGATTCGGACCGGTGGAAGCAGTTCTTC
TRBV6-5,.,TRBJ2-1,.,CASSYFSPGFNEQFF,TGTGCCAGCAGTTACTTCTCCCCTGGGTTCAATGAGCAGTTCTTC
TRBV28,TRBD2,TRBJ2-5,.,CASSWREPSVLAGDLQETQYF,TGTGCCAGCAGTTGGAGGGAACCCTCGGTCTTGGCGGGAGACTTACAAGAGACCCAGTACTTC
TRBV9,.,TRBJ2-1,.,CASSVEGPGREVTYNEQFF,TGTGCCAGCAGCGTAGAGGGCCCCGGGCGGGAAGTAACCTACAATGAGCAGTTCTTC
TRBV4-3,.,TRBJ2-1,.,CASSQDGVGDEQFF,TGCGCCAGCAGCCAAGATGGGGTGGGGGATGAGCAGTTCTTC
TRBV6-5,.,TRBJ2-2,.,CASSTTETGELFF,TGTGCCAGCAGTACGACAGAGACCGGGGAGCTGTTTTTT
TRBV30,TRBD2,TRBJ2-7,large,CAWTPLAGGYEQYF,TGTGCCTGGACCCCACTAGCGGGAGGTTACGAGCAGTACTTC
TRBV20-1,.,TRBJ2-1,.,CSAADNSYNEQFF,TGCAGTGCAGCGGACAACTCCTACAATGAGCAGTTCTTC
TRBV30,.,TRBJ2-1,once,CAWTWSRLNEQFF,TGTGCCTGGACGTGGAGCAGACTCAATGAGCAGTTCTTC
TRBV6-5,.,TRBJ2-1,.,CASSRLERGYNEQFF,TGTGCCAGCAGTCGACTAGAGAGGGGTTACAATGAGCAGTTCTTC
TRBV6-2/TRBV6-3,TRBD2,TRBJ2-3,.,CASAQAGYTDTQYF,TGTGCCAGCGCGCAAGCGGGATACACAGATACGCAGTATTTT
TRBV20-1,.,TRBJ2-1,.,CSASLILDQVSNEQFF,TGCAGTGCTAGTTTAATCCTGGACCAAGTTAGCAATGAGCAGTTCTTC
TRBV7-2,TRBD1,TRBJ1-1,.,CASSWTGQTEAFF,TGTGCCAGCAGCTGGACGGGACAGACCGAAGCTTTCTTT
TRBV28,TRBD2,TRBJ2-1,.,CASSFQGGVNEQFF,TGTGCCAGCAGTTTCCAGGGAGGGGTAAATGAGCAGTTCTTC
TRBV4-3,TRBD1,TRBJ2-1,few,CASSHETGGSYNEQFF,TGCGCCAGCAGCCATGAGACAGGGGGCTCCTACAATGAGCAGTTCTTC
TRBV5-4,.,TRBJ2-7,few,CASSPGPGETYEQYF,TGTGCCAGCAGCCCCGGGCCCGGCGAGACCTACGAGCAGTACTTC
TRBV20-1,TRBD2,TRBJ2-5,.,CSAREGLAGRIETQYF,TGCAGTGCTAGAGAAGGACTAGCGGGACGTATAGAGACCCAGTACTTC
TRBV7-2,.,TRBJ2-6,.,CASSVGSRRQSRANVLTF,TGTGCCAGCAGCGTTGGGTCGAGACGACAAAGTCGGGCCAACGTCCTGACTTTC
TRBV7-9,TRBD1,TRBJ2-1,.,CASSFGQGNEQFF,TGTGCCAGCAGCTTTGGACAGGGGAATGAGCAGTTCTTC
TRBV4-3,.,TRBJ1-3,.,CASSQDPAVVSSGNTIYF,TGCGCCAGCAGCCAAGATCCGGCGGTCGTCAGCTCTGGAAACACCATATATTTT
TRBV27,TRBD1,TRBJ2-5,.,CASNLAGGASETQYF,TGTGCCAGCAACCTCGCAGGGGGCGCATCAGAGACCCAGTACTTC
TRBV7-9,.,TRBJ1-1,.,CASSPVGTEAFF,TGTGCCAGCAGCCCGGTTGGGACCGAAGCTTTCTTT
TRBV5-4,.,TRBJ2-2,.,CASSEEGGRTGELFF,TGTGCCAGCAGCGAGGAGGGTGGGCGCACCGGGGAGCTGTTTTTT
TRBV4-3,.,TRBJ2-2,.,CASSQDTGSGGELFF,TGCGCCAGCAGCCAAGATACAGGGTCTGGTGGGGAGCTGTTTTTT
TRBV6-1,TRBD2,TRBJ2-1,.,CASSEPLGGGPMDEQFF,TGTGCCAGCAGTGAGCCGCTGGGGGGAGGGCCAATGGATGAGCAGTTCTTC
TRBV10-3,TRBD2,TRBJ2-1,.,CAISTPGLAGAGEQFF,TGTGCCATCAGTACTCCCGGACTAGCGGGAGCCGGTGAGCAGTTCTTC
TRBV12-3/TRBV12-4,.,TRBJ1-4,.,CASSLRGEKLFF,TGTGCCAGCAGTTTGCGTGGCGAAAAACTGTTTTTT
TRBV6-2/TRBV6-3,TRBD2,TRBJ2-1,.,CASSHAGENNEQFF,TGTGCCAGCAGTCACGCGGGGGAAAACAATGAGCAGTTCTTC
TRBV20-1,.,TRBJ2-1,.,CSASLIRDQVSNEQFF,TGCAGTGCTAGTTTAATCCGGGACCAAGTTAGCAATGAGCAGTTCTTC
TRBV19,.,TRBJ2-1,.,CASSSGAMYNEQFF,TGTGCCAGTAGTTCCGGGGCCATGTACAATGAGCAGTTCTTC
TRBV4-3,.,TRBJ2-6,.,CASSQEWGAPGLCSGANVLTF,TGCGCCAGCAGCCAAGAGTGGGGGGCCCCCGGGCTGTGCTCTGGGGCCAACGTCCTGACTTTC
TRBV7-9,.,TRBJ1-6,.,CASSPYVGRTSPLHF,TGTGCCAGCAGCCCCTACGTGGGGAGGACTTCACCCCTCCACTTT
TRBV3-1,.,TRBJ2-1,.,CASSGRRPFPSDNEQFF,TGTGCCAGCAGCGGCCGGCGTCCATTTCCTTCCGACAATGAGCAGTTCTTC
TRBV25-1,.,TRBJ1-2,.,CASRQGLYGYTF,TGTGCCAGCAGGCAGGGTCTCTATGGCTACACCTTC
TRBV4-3,.,TRBJ1-5,.,CASSQDLSSNQPQHF,TGCGCCAGCAGCCAAGACTTGTCGAGCAATCAGCCCCAGCATTTT
TRBV6-2/TRBV6-3,TRBD1,TRBJ2-2,.,CASRRQGADTGELFF,TGTGCCAGCAGAAGACAGGGGGCCGACACCGGGGAGCTGTTTTTT
TRBV20-1,.,TRBJ2-1,.,CSALYWLRAAPIF,TGCAGTGCTCTATACTGGCTTAGGGCCGCCCCGATCTTC
TRBV13,.,TRBJ1-1,.,CASSSDGTLLTEAFF,TGTGCCAGCAGCTCCGACGGAACCCTGCTCACTGAAGCTTTCTTT
TRBV4-2,.,TRBJ1-1,.,CASRFPDTEAFF,TGTGCCAGCAGGTTCCCCGACACTGAAGCTTTCTTT
TRBV9,.,TRBJ2-1,.,CTSSVGPEAGALGAQFF,TGTACCAGCAGCGTAGGACCTGAGGCAGGGGCCCTTGGGGCGCAGTTCTTC
TRBV27,.,TRBJ2-7,.,CASSLGAAAYEQYF,TGTGCCAGCAGCTTAGGCGCAGCGGCCTACGAGCAGTACTTC
TRBV10-2,.,TRBJ1-2,.,CASSESTANYGYTF,TGCGCCAGCAGTGAGTCGACAGCTAACTATGGCTACACCTTC